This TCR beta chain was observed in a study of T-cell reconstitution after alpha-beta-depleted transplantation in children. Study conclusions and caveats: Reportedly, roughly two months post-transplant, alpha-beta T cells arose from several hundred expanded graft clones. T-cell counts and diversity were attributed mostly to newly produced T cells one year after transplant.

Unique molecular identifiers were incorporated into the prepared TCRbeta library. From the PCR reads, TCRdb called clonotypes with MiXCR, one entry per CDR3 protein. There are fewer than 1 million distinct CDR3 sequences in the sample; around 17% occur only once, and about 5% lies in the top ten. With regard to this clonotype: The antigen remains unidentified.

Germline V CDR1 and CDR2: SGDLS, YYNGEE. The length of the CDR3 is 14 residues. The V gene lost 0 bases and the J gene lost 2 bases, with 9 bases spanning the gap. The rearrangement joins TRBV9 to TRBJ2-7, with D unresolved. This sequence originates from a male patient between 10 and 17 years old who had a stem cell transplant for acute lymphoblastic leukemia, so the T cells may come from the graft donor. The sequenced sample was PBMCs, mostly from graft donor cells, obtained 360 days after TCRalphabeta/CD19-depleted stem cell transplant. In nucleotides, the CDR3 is TGTGCCAGCAGCGTAGACGCGTCCGCCTACGAGCAGTACTTC. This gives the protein CASSVDASAYEQYF.